This T cell receptor beta chain was sequenced during a study of CD8+CD57+ T cells in acquired aplastic anemia (dated by TCRdb to the late 2010s). With respect to the entire study: DNA extracted from sorted CD4+ and CD8+ cells had a mean of around 3 ug, with a range of roughly 0.17 to 27.4 ug. CD8+CD57+ expansion was defined as a frequency above the mean frequency observed in healthy subjects. Results the study describes overall, beyond this receptor: No significant difference in CD8+ Simpson's diversity was found between patients and healthy controls (P=0.060). Although roughly 29 CD8+ CDR3 sequences were shared by patients and controls, these sequences appeared highly expressed in patients and within the immunodominant clones of patients.

Including cysteine and phenylalanine, the CDR3 has 16 amino acids. Left in the record is the CDR3 DNA by itself, 48 bases read in frame from the first base. Between the V and J ends, shortened by 4 bases and 0 bases respectively, the junction contains 16 bases. CDR1 and CDR2, looked up from the germline V gene, are SGHRS and YFSETQ. A remark on this clonotype: There is no known antigen for this receptor. No qualities accompany the bases; no much larger clone lies one base away.

Flow cytometry had shown CD8+CD57+ cell expansion in the patients selected for sequencing. Severe acquired aplastic anemia was diagnosed in all patients according to International Study of Aplastic Anemia and Agranulocytosis and Camitta criteria. At the time blood was sampled, none of the patients had received any therapy. In this study, sorted CD4+ and CD8+ T cells from the blood of healthy subjects and of severe aplastic anemia patients had their TCR repertoires deep-sequenced. Patients were enrolled in the USA under clinicaltrials.gov protocols 00001620, 01623167, 00001397, 00071045, 00081523 and 00961064. Ficoll-Paque density gradient centrifugation was used to isolate peripheral blood mononuclear cells. CD4+ and CD8+ T cells were sorted by FACS or magnetic beads before DNA extraction. Profiling of TCR beta VDJ combinations and CDR3 sequences used genomic DNA as the template. An Illumina HiSeq 2000 was used for TCR repertoire sequencing. As for the original processing: Repertoires were assessed using TRBV/TRBJ rearrangement plots, CDR3 size and DJ length profiles, and Simpson's diversity index. The immunodominant clone was defined as the most abundant DNA sequence in deep sequencing data. CDR3 amino acid sequences were checked for sharing between subjects and were compared against published repertoires and the VDJdb database. Starting from the raw public reads, TCRdb applied fastp trimming at Q25, assembled clones with MiXCR and retained in-frame beta chains. Rows are unified per CDR3 protein, each entry keeping the most common DNA and genes. The V and J calls follow TCRdb's processing rather than the paper's. This sample comprises about 200,000 distinct CDR3 sequences, over 55% of them detected only once. Roughly 61% of the sample goes to the ten largest clones.

Here the chain combines TRBV5-1 and TRBJ1-2; matching of 5 bases hints at TRBD1 as the D gene. This TCR came from a human donor with aplastic anemia. The sequencing input was sorted CD4+, CD8+, or CD8+CD57+ T cells (not recorded which) from PBMCs. The CDR3 protein sequence reads: CASSLTFRETNYGYTF. DNA sequence: TGCGCCAGCAGCCTTACGTTCAGGGAAACTAACTATGGCTACACCTTC. The entire variable domain, with the stretches around the CDR3 drawn from the reference TRBV5-1 and TRBJ1-2 proteins, is KAGVTQTPRYLIKTRGQQVTLSCSPISGHRSVSWYQQTPGQGLQFLFEYFSETQRNKGNFPGRFSGRQFSNSRSEMNVSTLELGDSALYLCASSLTFRETNYGYTFGSGTRLTVV.